One and the same sample provided the 27 T cell receptor beta chains below, sequenced in a study of blood T cell repertoires in COVID-19. The repertoire was sequenced with immunoSEQ multiplex PCR; TCRdb's copy has only in-frame clones and lacks some. The profile shows roughly 100,000 clones, around 81% of them singletons. Sequenced material: peripheral blood. These receptors were obtained from an elderly man with acute or convalescent COVID-19.

The chain joins TRBV29-1 to TRBJ2-7, with 8 bases matching TRBD2. Trimming removed 3 bases from V and 3 bases from J; junction bases left unmatched: 4. The CDR3 covers 13 residues. Per the germline V gene, CDR1 is SQVTM and CDR2 is ANQGSEA. This chain's CDR3 is CSVERGAGYEQYF. The CDR3, as DNA: TGCAGCGTTGAGCGGGGGGCAGGCTACGAGCAGTACTTC.

J is TRBJ1-4 and V is TRBV28; TRBD1 aligns across 9 bases. This CDR3 contains 15 residues. Germline values: CDR1 MDHEN, CDR2 SYDVKM. Trimming cost V 6 bases and J 10 bases; bases outside gene matches: 12. The CDR3 protein is CASSSQGQGRGKLFF. The CDR3 nucleotides are TGTGCCAGCAGCTCTCAGGGACAGGGAAGGGGAAAACTGTTTTTT.

The V gene is TRBV7-6, the J gene TRBJ1-1; weak D call: TRBD1 (6 bases). The germline gives CDR1 SGHVS, CDR2 FNYEAQ. The germline V and J ends were trimmed by 6 bases and 1 base, with 12 bases remaining between them. The CDR3 spans 14 residues. In nucleotides, the CDR3 is TGTGCCAGCAGACTGAGGGGGGGGAACACTGAAGCTTTCTTT. Protein sequence: CASRLRGGNTEAFF.

The chain joins TRBV5-1 to TRBJ2-1, with 7 bases lining up with TRBD1. V was clipped by 3 bases and J by 3 bases; unmatched bases: 3. The CDR3 covers 14 residues. Germline lookup yields CDR1 SGHRS and CDR2 YFSETQ. The DNA for the CDR3 is TGCGCCAGCAGCTCGGGACAGAGCTACAATGAGCAGTTCTTC. Protein: CASSSGQSYNEQFF.

V gene TRBV7-6 combines with J gene TRBJ2-3; D unresolved. The CDR3 has 15 amino acids. The V gene lost 5 bases and the J gene lost 2 bases, with 14 bases spanning the gap. The germline gives CDR1 SGHVS, CDR2 FNYEAQ. CDR3 residues: CASSPLGLSTDTQYF. The CDR3 DNA reads TGTGCCAGCAGCCCCCTGGGCCTTTCCACAGATACGCAGTATTTT.

The V gene is TRBV25-1, the J gene TRBJ1-2; no reliable D call. CDR1 and CDR2 (germline): MGHDK, SYGVNS. V gave up 1 base and J gave up 4 bases, with 7 bases separating them. CDR3 length equals 13 residues. As DNA, the CDR3 is TGTGCCAGCAGTGAATCTGGGAGCTATGGCTACACCTTC. It is translated as CASSESGSYGYTF.

The chain carries TRBV4-2 and TRBJ2-3; 9 bases fit TRBD2. Trimming removed 4 bases from V and 1 base from J; junction bases left unmatched: 9. This CDR3 has 17 amino acids. Germline V CDR1 and CDR2: LGHNA, YNFKEQ. The DNA for the CDR3 is TGTGCCAGCAGCCTCTATAGCGGGAGTGGGGGCACAGATACGCAGTATTTT. Translated, it gives CASSLYSGSGGTDTQYF.

The chain combines TRBV28 with TRBJ1-2; the D is unclear. CDR3 length equals 11 residues. With 6 bases removed from V and 3 bases from J, the gap between germline ends came to 5 bases. Per the germline V gene, CDR1 is MDHEN and CDR2 is SYDVKM. The DNA of the CDR3 is TGTGCCAGCAGCCTTGACTATGGCTACACCTTC. Its protein product is CASSLDYGYTF.

V is TRBV2 and J is TRBJ1-6; D is unclear. Deletions cut 4 bases from V and 15 bases from J, with 22 bases between. Germline V gene lookup returns CDR1 SNHLY and CDR2 FYNNEI. This CDR3 has 15 amino acids. The CDR3, as DNA: TGTGCCAGCAGTGTTCGGGAGTCCTCACGCCCTTTCCTCCACTTT. It specifies CASSVRESSRPFLHF.

A few counts support this clone. V usage is TRBV12-5 and J usage is TRBJ2-5; D is uncertain. From germline, CDR1 is LGHNT and CDR2 FRNRAP. V was trimmed by 1 base and J by 4 bases, leaving 13 bases between them. The CDR3 has 15 amino acids. DNA for the CDR3: TGTGCTAGTGGTTTGGGGCTTATAGCTGTAGAGACCCAGTACTTC. Residues: CASGLGLIAVETQYF.

This chain uses TRBV5-6 with TRBJ1-2; tentatively, D is TRBD1 (5 bases). The V end lost 4 bases, the J end lost 1 base, and 14 bases lay between the germline ends. The CDR3 is made up of 15 amino acids. Germline V gene lookup returns CDR1 SGHDT and CDR2 YYEEEE. As DNA, the CDR3 is TGTGCCAGCAGCCCAACAGACAGCTTTAACTATGGCTACACCTTC. Amino acids: CASSPTDSFNYGYTF.

The chain is built from TRBV18 and TRBJ2-5; D unclear. The length of the CDR3 is 15 residues. Germline V gives CDR1 KGHSH, CDR2 LQKENI. V was clipped by 0 bases and J by 4 bases, with 12 bases between them. Written as DNA, the CDR3 is TGTGCCAGCTCACCACCGGGCACCTACGGAGAGACCCAGTACTTC. It encodes CASSPPGTYGETQYF.

The chain joins TRBV27 to TRBJ2-1, with TRBD1 identical over 7 bases. The CDR3 covers 16 residues. The germline gives CDR1 MNHEY, CDR2 SMNVEV (reference sequence). Unmatched junction bases numbered 6, after V lost 0 bases and J lost 4 bases. For the CDR3, the DNA is TGTGCCAGCAGTTTATCGTCGACAGGGCCGTACAATGAGCAGTTCTTC. Its protein is CASSLSSTGPYNEQFF.

This chain links TRBV13 with TRBJ2-7; maybe TRBD2 (5 bases). The germline V gene has CDR1 PRHDT and CDR2 FYEKMQ (reference sequence). The CDR3 extends over 15 amino acids. Trimming removed 5 bases from V and 3 bases from J, with 17 bases in between. The CDR3 nucleotides are TGTGCCAGCAGCCCTCCGGGGAGCCGTTACTACGAGCAGTACTTC. As protein: CASSPPGSRYYEQYF.

The chain links TRBV6-5 to TRBJ2-2; the match to TRBD1 covers 7 bases. CDR1 and CDR2 from the germline V gene are MNHEY and SVGAGI. CDR3 length: 16 residues. The ends lost 2 bases at V and 0 bases at J; junction bases unmatched: 3. The chain's CDR3 is CASSYTGQSNTGELFF. The CDR3 region has the DNA TGTGCCAGCAGTTACACGGGACAGTCGAACACCGGGGAGCTGTTTTTT.

This clone occurred once. The rearrangement joins TRBV30 to TRBJ1-1; TRBD1 is a possible D gene (6 bases). Germline CDR1 GTSNPN, CDR2 SVGIG (reference sequence). The CDR3 sequence is 13 residues long. With 4 bases removed from V and 5 bases from J, the gap between germline ends came to 14 bases. The CDR3 reads CAWNKGRGTEAFF. The CDR3 DNA follows: TGTGCCTGGAATAAGGGAAGGGGGACTGAAGCTTTCTTT.

This chain connects TRBV28 to TRBJ1-1; maybe TRBD1 (6 bases). The CDR3 runs to 14 residues. The V gene's germline CDR1 is MDHEN and CDR2 SYDVKM. Trimming took off 3 bases at V and 11 bases at J, with 19 bases between the two ends. CDR3 region: CASSFQGTSAGAFF. CDR3 sequence (DNA): TGTGCCAGCAGTTTTCAGGGGACAAGCGCGGGTGCTTTCTTT.

The rearrangement joins TRBV7-2 to TRBJ2-7; 8 bases are a match to TRBD2. V was clipped by 5 bases and J by 4 bases; unmatched bases: 7. The V gene's germline CDR1 is SGHTA and CDR2 FQGNSA. The length of the CDR3 is 14 residues. CDR3 protein: CASSPVEREYEQYF. The CDR3 coding sequence is TGTGCCAGCAGCCCCGTCGAGCGGGAGTACGAGCAGTACTTC.

In its sample, this clone was seen once. The CDR3 coding sequence is TGTGCCGGATCAGCGGGAGGGGGCACCGGGGAGCTGTTTTTT. This sequence encodes CAGSAGGGTGELFF. The chain recombines TRBV19 with TRBJ2-2; 10 bases fit TRBD2. V lost 11 bases to trimming and J lost 4 bases; unmatched junction nucleotides: 7. This CDR3 is built from 14 residues. Per germline, CDR1 LNHDA and CDR2 SQIVND (reference sequence).

This clone appeared a single time. This chain joins TRBV15 and TRBJ1-1; no clear D. The germline gives CDR1 LNHNV, CDR2 YYDKDF (reference sequence). Deletions cut 3 bases from V and 0 bases from J, with 8 bases between. This CDR3 region has 14 residues. DNA of the CDR3: TGTGCCACCAGCAGGGACTTCATGAACACTGAAGCTTTCTTT. Translated: CATSRDFMNTEAFF.

The rearrangement links TRBV18 to TRBJ1-1, with D maybe TRBD1 (5 bases). V shed 4 bases and J shed 7 bases, with 16 bases lying between them. The V gene's germline CDR1 is KGHSH and CDR2 LQKENI. The CDR3 contains 14 residues. CDR3 nucleotide sequence: TGTGCCAGCTCACTTGGGGTCTGGGGCAGTGAAGCTTTCTTT. Its translation is CASSLGVWGSEAFF.

The chain has TRBV27 and TRBJ2-2; TRBD2 might be the D (7 bases). The CDR3 is 18 residues long. Germline V CDR1 and CDR2: MNHEY, SMNVEV (reference sequence). V gave up 2 bases and J gave up 3 bases, with 19 bases separating them. CDR3 coding DNA: TGTGCCAGCAGTTTAGAAGGGGGGGCGGGAGTATACACCGGGGAGCTGTTTTTT. Protein: CASSLEGGAGVYTGELFF.

This rearrangement joins TRBV3-1 (or the pseudogene TRBV3-2) to TRBJ2-1; D unclear. Germline CDR1 is LGHDT and CDR2 is YNNKEL (reference sequence). V lost 4 bases and J 1 base, leaving 2 bases between the germline ends. This CDR3 region has 12 residues. This CDR3 is CASSPSYNEQFF. CDR3 nucleotide sequence: TGTGCCAGCAGCCCGTCCTACAATGAGCAGTTCTTC.

The V call is TRBV20-1, the J call TRBJ2-7; 10 bases fit TRBD2. CDR1 is DFQATT, CDR2 SNEGSKA, per germline (reference sequence). V lost 3 bases to trimming and J lost 6 bases; unmatched junction nucleotides: 8. CDR3 length: 14 amino acids. CDR3 in DNA: TGCAGTGCTAGTCATGCTAGCGGGAGTGGCGAGCAGTACTTC. Protein: CSASHASGSGEQYF.

This chain uses TRBV5-6 with TRBJ1-6, with a possible D match to TRBD1 (5 bases). Looked up from germline, CDR1 is SGHDT and CDR2 is YYEEEE. V gave up 4 bases and J gave up 8 bases, with 10 bases separating them. The CDR3 length is 13 residues. The CDR3 protein is CASSITRDSPLHF. The CDR3 DNA reads as TGTGCCAGCAGCATAACCAGGGATTCACCCCTCCACTTT.

The V call is TRBV28, the J call TRBJ2-7; 8 bases align to TRBD1. The V gene end was trimmed by 1 base and the J gene end by 2 bases; junction bases not matched to a gene: 10. The germline V gene encodes CDR1 MDHEN and CDR2 SYDVKM. This CDR3 comprises 17 residues. The CDR3 protein is CASSLLAGGDFTYEQYF. For the CDR3, the DNA is TGTGCCAGCAGTTTATTGGCAGGGGGCGACTTTACCTACGAGCAGTACTTC. Complete variable domain (other parts from reference TRBV28 and TRBJ2-7): DVKVTQSSRYLVKRTGEKVFLECVQDMDHENMFWYRQDPGLGLRLIYFSYDVKMKEKGDIPEGYSVSREKKERFSLILESASTNQTSMYLCASSLLAGGDFTYEQYFGPGTRLTVT.

This chain connects TRBV6-5 to TRBJ1-2; tentatively, D is TRBD1 (6 bases). The CDR3 has 13 amino acids. With 2 bases removed from V and 8 bases from J, the gap between germline ends came to 12 bases. Germline CDR1 is MNHEY and CDR2 is SVGAGI. The DNA of the CDR3 is TGTGCCAGCAGTTACGGGGGCGGAGGAGGCTACACCTTC. As protein: CASSYGGGGGYTF.